This T cell receptor (beta chain) appears in the sequencing data of a study of blood T cells in healthy people across ages. Study-level results: The recorded TCR beta diversity per million T cells decreased in a roughly linear manner with age. Comparison with aged donors showed that long-lived donors had more naive CD4+ cells and higher diversity.

Alongside a J-beta primer mix, a sample-barcoded 5' primer served in a second PCR lasting roughly 6 to 11 cycles. Through a template-switch adaptor with 12 random nucleotides, each cDNA molecule received a tag. TCRdb independently ran MiXCR on the 5' RACE reads; one entry per CDR3 protein. Here the sample spans fewer than 900,000 distinct CDR3 sequences, around 48% being singletons. The CDR3 totals 15 residues. Germline trimming cut 0 bases from V and 3 bases from J; bases unmatched to any gene: 5. Germline lookup yields CDR1 SGHRS and CDR2 YFSETQ. Remarks on this clonotype: Antigen: not known.

Input material: blood. V is TRBV5-1 and J is TRBJ2-7, with 8 bases that match TRBD1. The TCR was taken from an older woman in good health. The CDR3 sequence is CASSLDRGFIYEQYF. The CDR3 coding sequence is TGCGCCAGCAGCTTGGACAGGGGGTTTATCTACGAGCAGTACTTC.